This T cell receptor beta chain was sequenced during a study of CXCR3-negative and CXCR3-positive naive CD8 T cells. The study's findings and limits: Greater hydrophobicity was found in TRB CDR3s of CXCR3-positive naive cells than of CXCR3-negative naive cells. CXCR3 levels fell partly with cryopreservation; most assays relied on fresh PBMCs. Memory CD8+ cells showed much lower diversity, while both naive subsets were comparably high.

Comment on this clonotype: Its antigen is not known.

Naive CD8+ T cells displayed a CD45RO-CCR7+CD27+CD95- phenotype. UMI-tagged TRB cDNA libraries were built via 5' RACE. TCRdb reanalyzed the 5' RACE reads, giving one entry per CDR3 protein sequence and no DNA. This sample's table has around 150,000 distinct CDR3 sequences. CDR3 length: 15 amino acids. Germline V gene data show CDR1 as LNHNV and CDR2 as YYDKDF (reference sequence). The clonotype comes from a human donor in good health. Some clones in this sample may be carry-over from other donors' samples. The chain is built from TRBV15 and TRBJ1-2. The sequenced sample consisted of naive CXCR3+ CD8+ T cells from blood. Stated subset: CD45RO-CCR7+CD27+CD95- naive CD8+ T cells expressing CXCR3 (TNR3+). The CDR3 region is CATSRDQADPYGYTF.